A selection of T cell receptor beta chains follows, all from one sample in a study of blood T cell repertoires in COVID-19. The repertoire was sequenced with immunoSEQ multiplex PCR; TCRdb's copy has only in-frame clones and lacks some. This table holds 200,000 to 250,000 clones, roughly 84% found once. The sequenced sample was peripheral blood. The receptors here all came from a woman in her sixties who had recovered from COVID-19. Both conserved end residues are part of each CDR3. The D gene is left open where the match is weak. Size is stated for part of the rows, as once, few or many counts, or as a class when the clone is expanded.

>-|TRBJ2-1|TRBV9|-|14
TGTGCCAGCAGCGTAGTAGGGGCGGCGTATGAGCAGTTCTTC
CASSVVGAAYEQFF
>-|TRBJ2-2|TRBV9|TRBD1|14
TGTGCCAGCAGCGAGAAGGGACAGCTCGGGGAGCTGTTTTTT
CASSEKGQLGELFF
>-|TRBJ1-5|TRBV18|TRBD1|16
TGTGCCAGCTCACCCTCAGGGGGTGGGAGCAATCAGCCCCAGCATTTT
CASSPSGGGSNQPQHF
>-|TRBJ2-7|TRBV2|TRBD1|16
TGTGCCAGCAGTGAGCCGGGACAGGGGTACTCCTACGAGCAGTACTTC
CASSEPGQGYSYEQYF
>-|TRBJ2-5|TRBV4-1|TRBD2|18
TGCGCCAGCAGCCACTATCCCCCACTAGCGGCCACCCGAGAGACCCAGTACTTC
CASSHYPPLAATRETQYF
>-|TRBJ1-4|TRBV9|TRBD1|15
TGTGCCAGCAGCGTTACAGGGGAACCTGATGAAAAACTGTTTTTT
CASSVTGEPDEKLFF
>few|TRBJ2-2|TRBV12-5|TRBD1|16
TGTGCTAGTGGTTTGGGGGACAGGGTGAGGACCGGGGAGCTGTTTTTT
CASGLGDRVRTGELFF
>-|TRBJ2-1|TRBV7-9|TRBD1|15
TGTGCCAGCAGCTTCTGGGACAGGTCTATTAATGAGCAGTTCTTC
CASSFWDRSINEQFF
>-|TRBJ2-5|TRBV2|TRBD2|14
TGTGCCAGCAGTGGACTAGCGGGGGAAGAGACCCAGTACTTC
CASSGLAGEETQYF
>-|TRBJ2-7|TRBV7-8|-|13
TGTGCCAGCAGCTTTGACAGATACTACGAGCAGTACTTC
CASSFDRYYEQYF
>many|TRBJ1-2|TRBV19|-|17
TGTGCCAGTAGTATGAGAGGAGGCGGTGGGTCTCGGGATGGCTACACCTTC
CASSMRGGGGSRDGYTF
>-|TRBJ2-6|TRBV24-1|-|16
TGTGCCACCAGCGCGTCCTCAGGCCCTGGGGCCAACGTCCTGACTTTC
CATSASSGPGANVLTF
>-|TRBJ1-1|TRBV3-1/TRBV3-2|-|14
TGTGCCAGCAGCCAAGGTACACTGAACACTGAAGCTTTCTTT
CASSQGTLNTEAFF
>-|TRBJ1-1|TRBV7-6|TRBD1|15
TGTGCCAGCAGCTGGAGGGACAGGGGTAACACTGAAGCTTTCTTT
CASSWRDRGNTEAFF
>-|TRBJ2-7|TRBV6-1|-|15
TGTGCCAGCAGTGAATACAGGGACAAATACTACGAGCAGTACTTC
CASSEYRDKYYEQYF
>-|TRBJ2-3|TRBV7-7|-|13
TGTGCTAGCAGCCTGTCGAGCACAGATACGCAGTATTTT
CASSLSSTDTQYF
>-|TRBJ1-3|TRBV6-6|-|13
TGTGCCAGCAGTTCAGGGGTTGGAAACACCATATATTTT
CASSSGVGNTIYF
>-|TRBJ2-7|TRBV3-1/TRBV3-2|-|15
TGTGCCGGGGGAGCTAGCGATAGACCTCTACGAAAGCAGTACTTC
CAGGASDRPLRKQYF
>-|TRBJ2-6|TRBV18|TRBD2|16
TGTGCCAGCTCCCCCCGGGGGGGCTCTGGGGCCAACGTCCTGACTTTC
CASSPRGGSGANVLTF
>-|TRBJ1-1|TRBV6-5|TRBD1|15
TGTGCCAGCAGTTACTCGCCAGGGGGATGGACTGAAGCTTTCTTT
CASSYSPGGWTEAFF
>-|TRBJ2-7|TRBV21-1|-|15
TGTGCCAGCAGCAAAGGTGAGGGACAAACCTACGAGCAGTACTTC
CASSKGEGQTYEQYF
>-|TRBJ2-1|TRBV2|TRBD2|15
TGTGCCAGCAGTGAGTGGACTAGCGAATACAATGAGCAGTTCTTC
CASSEWTSEYNEQFF
>-|TRBJ2-3|TRBV12-5|-|14
TGTGCTAGTGGTTTTCGTTCTAGCACAGATACGCAGTATTTT
CASGFRSSTDTQYF
>-|TRBJ1-4|TRBV5-4|-|12
TGTGCCAGCAGCTTGGACAGTGAAAAACTGTTTTTT
CASSLDSEKLFF
>once|TRBJ1-4|TRBV5-1|-|13
TGCGCCAGCAGCGCCCAGGGTGGTGAAAAACTGTTTTTT
CASSAQGGEKLFF
>-|TRBJ2-3|TRBV4-1|TRBD2|16
TGCGCCAGCAGCCAAAGCGCGCGGGGGAACACAGATACGCAGTATTTT
CASSQSARGNTDTQYF
>-|TRBJ1-2|TRBV5-4|-|13
TGTGCCAGCAGCTCGGGGTTAGACTATGGCTACACCTTC
CASSSGLDYGYTF
>-|TRBJ2-5|TRBV11-3|-|12
TGTGCCAGCAGCTTAGATGGCGAGACCCAGTACTTC
CASSLDGETQYF